The clone carrying this TCR beta chain was seen repeatedly, ten times or more. Its antigen is undetermined. This entry belongs to a study of regulatory T cells in long-lasting Graves disease. About the study: The term persistent Graves' disease signified upward of 5 years on antithyroid drugs with positive TSH receptor antibodies. Study-wide results and caveats: Persistent disease exhibited a predilection for TRBV28, TRBJ1-2 and TRBJ2-5.

With V trimmed by 7 bases and J by 0 bases, 4 bases remained unmatched. The CDR3 has 14 amino acids. Germline assignment: CDR1 GTSNPN and CDR2 SVGIG (reference sequence). This sample's time point: persistent/refractory GD, antithyroid drugs over 5 years with positive TRAb. Isolated PBMC RNA provided the starting material for the TCR library. Patients came from an endocrinology department in Xi'an, China. HTBI primers from iRepertoire and Arm-PCR of CDR3 regions yielded the TCR beta libraries. Each CDR3 protein is one row after TCRdb ran MiXCR on the multiplex PCR reads. The data contain approximately 380,000 distinct CDR3 sequences, about 20% of them singletons.

The receptor's source is a female donor with Graves disease. The material was peripheral blood mononuclear cells (PBMCs), obtained when the disease was refractory, from a patient treated with antithyroid drugs. This chain links TRBV30 with TRBJ1-1, with 11 bases fitting TRBD1. CDR3 nucleotides: TGTGCCTCGGACAGGGGGCCGGTGAACACTGAAGCTTTCTTT. Translation gives CASDRGPVNTEAFF.